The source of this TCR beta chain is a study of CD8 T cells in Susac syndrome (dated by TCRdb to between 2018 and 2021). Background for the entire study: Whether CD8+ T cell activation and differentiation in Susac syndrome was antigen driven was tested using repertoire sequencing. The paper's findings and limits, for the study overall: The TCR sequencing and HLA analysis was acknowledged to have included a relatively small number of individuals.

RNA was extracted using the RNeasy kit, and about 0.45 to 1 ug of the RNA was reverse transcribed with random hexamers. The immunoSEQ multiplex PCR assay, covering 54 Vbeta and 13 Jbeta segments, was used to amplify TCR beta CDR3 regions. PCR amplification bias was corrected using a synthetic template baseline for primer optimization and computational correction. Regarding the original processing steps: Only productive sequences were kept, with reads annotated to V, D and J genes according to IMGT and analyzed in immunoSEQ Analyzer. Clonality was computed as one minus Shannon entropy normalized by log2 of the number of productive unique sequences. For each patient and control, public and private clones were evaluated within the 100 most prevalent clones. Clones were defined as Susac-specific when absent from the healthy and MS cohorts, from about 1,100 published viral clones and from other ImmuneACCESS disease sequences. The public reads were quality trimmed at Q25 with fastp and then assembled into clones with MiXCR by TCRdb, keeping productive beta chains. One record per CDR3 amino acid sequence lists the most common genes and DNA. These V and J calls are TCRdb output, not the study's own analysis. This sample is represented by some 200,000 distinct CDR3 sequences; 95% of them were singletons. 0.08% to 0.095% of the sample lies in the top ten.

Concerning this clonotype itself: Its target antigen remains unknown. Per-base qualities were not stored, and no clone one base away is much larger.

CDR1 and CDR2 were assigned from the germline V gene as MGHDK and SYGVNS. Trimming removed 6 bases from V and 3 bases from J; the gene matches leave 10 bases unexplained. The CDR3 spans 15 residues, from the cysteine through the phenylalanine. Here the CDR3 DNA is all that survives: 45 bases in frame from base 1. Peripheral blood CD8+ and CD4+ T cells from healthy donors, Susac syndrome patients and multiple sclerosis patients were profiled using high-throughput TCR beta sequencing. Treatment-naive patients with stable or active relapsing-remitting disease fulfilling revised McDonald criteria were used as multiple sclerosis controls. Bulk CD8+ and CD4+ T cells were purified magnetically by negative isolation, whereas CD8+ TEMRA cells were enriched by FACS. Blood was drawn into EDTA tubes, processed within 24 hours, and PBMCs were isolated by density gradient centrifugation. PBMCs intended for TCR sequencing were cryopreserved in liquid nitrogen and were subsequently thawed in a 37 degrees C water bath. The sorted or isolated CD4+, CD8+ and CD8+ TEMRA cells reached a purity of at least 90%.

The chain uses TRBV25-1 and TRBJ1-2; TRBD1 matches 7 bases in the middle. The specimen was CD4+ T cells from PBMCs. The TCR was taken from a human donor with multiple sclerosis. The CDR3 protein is CASRGPTGRDYGYTF. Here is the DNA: TGTGCCAGCAGAGGCCCGACAGGGAGAGACTATGGCTACACCTTC.